Below, 20 T cell receptor beta chains from the same sample are listed, as sequenced in a study of T cell responses to AZD1222 COVID-19 vaccine. Assay: immunoSEQ multiplex PCR; the TCRdb copy retains only in-frame clones and omits some. This sample has approximately 94,000 clones, with roughly nine tenths found just once. This sample comprised peripheral blood, obtained on day 0 of AZD1222 vaccination. All receptors derive from an adult in good health.

V gene TRBV4-3 combines with J gene TRBJ2-1; no reliable D call. Germline CDR1 reads LGHNA; CDR2 reads YSLEER. The CDR3 extends over 13 amino acids. V was clipped by 3 bases and J by 9 bases, with 12 bases between them. The CDR3 region has the DNA TGCGCCAGCAGCCAGGCACTGGGAACTGAGCAGTTCTTC. Translated: CASSQALGTEQFF.

The chain combines TRBV14 with TRBJ1-3; a possible D gene is TRBD1 (5 bases). Germline V gene lookup returns CDR1 SGHDN and CDR2 FVKESK. The ends were cut back, 4 bases at V and 0 bases at J, with 10 bases in the middle. The CDR3 has 15 residues. CDR3 coding DNA: TGTGCCAGCAGCCTGTCAGGGAGCTCTGGAAACACCATATATTTT. Translation: CASSLSGSSGNTIYF. Looking up the rest from reference TRBV14 and TRBJ1-3 gives the full variable domain: EAGVTQFPSHSVIEKGQTVTLRCDPISGHDNLYWYRRVMGKEIKFLLHFVKESKQDESGMPNNRFLAERTGGTYSTLKVQPAELEDSGVYFCASSLSGSSGNTIYFGEGSWLTVV.

The chain uses TRBV7-8 and TRBJ1-6, with TRBD1 matching 7 bases. The germline gives CDR1 SGHVS, CDR2 FQNEAQ. This CDR3 spans 16 amino acids. Trimming cost V 0 bases and J 3 bases; bases outside gene matches: 2. CDR3 protein: CASSLAGGDYNSPLHF. CDR3 sequence (DNA): TGTGCCAGCAGCTTAGCAGGGGGCGACTATAATTCACCCCTCCACTTT.

The chain uses TRBV9 and TRBJ2-2; 9 positions agree with TRBD2. The trim removed 4 bases at V and 0 bases at J, leaving 4 bases unmatched. Germline CDR1 SGDLS, CDR2 YYNGEE. The CDR3 runs 16 residues. The CDR3 DNA reads as TGTGCCAGCAGCCCGCGACTAGCGGCGAACACCGGGGAGCTGTTTTTT. Translating gives CASSPRLAANTGELFF.

The gene calls are TRBV5-1 and TRBJ2-7; no definite D call. V lost 4 bases and J lost 0, with 8 bases in between. CDR1 and CDR2 from the germline V gene are SGHRS and YFSETQ. The CDR3 runs 13 residues. CDR3 bases: TGCGCCAGCAGCGTACAAAGCTCCTACGAGCAGTACTTC. Its protein is CASSVQSSYEQYF.

The chain is built from TRBV19 and TRBJ2-1; TRBD2 matches 11 bases. Germline values: CDR1 LNHDA, CDR2 SQIVND (reference sequence). Losses at the gene ends were 4 bases for V and 4 bases for J; bases not matched to a gene: 6. The CDR3 runs 16 residues. As DNA, the CDR3 is TGTGCCAGTAGTAAGCAGACTAGCGGGAAGTACAATGAGCAGTTCTTC. This encodes CASSKQTSGKYNEQFF.

The chain recombines TRBV7-2 with TRBJ2-7, with 12 bases identical to TRBD2. The CDR3 spans 17 residues. The V segment lost 1 base and the J segment 5 bases; nucleotides outside the gene matches: 9. Germline V gives CDR1 SGHTA, CDR2 FQGNSA. The CDR3 spells CASSLDGLAGPPDEQYF. The CDR3 coding sequence is TGTGCCAGCAGCTTAGATGGACTAGCGGGACCCCCTGACGAGCAGTACTTC.

This chain joins TRBV2 and TRBJ1-5; 11 nucleotides agree with TRBD1. With 4 bases clipped from V and 6 bases from J, the junction kept 5 bases outside the gene matches. The CDR3 runs 15 residues. Germline V gives CDR1 SNHLY, CDR2 FYNNEI. CDR3 in DNA: TGTGCCAGCAGTGCCGGACAGGGGGCTTTTCAGCCCCAGCATTTT. Encoded protein: CASSAGQGAFQPQHF.

CDR3 nucleotides: TGCGCCAGCAGCTTGGGCAGCACTCTCACTGAAGCTTTCTTT. Translated: CASSLGSTLTEAFF. The V call is TRBV5-1, the J call TRBJ1-1; D is ambiguous. CDR1 and CDR2 from the germline V gene are SGHRS and YFSETQ. V was cut by 0 bases and J by 4 bases, with 10 bases left in between. The length of the CDR3 is 14 residues.

This rearrangement joins TRBV7-2 to TRBJ2-1, with 9 nucleotides matching TRBD1. V was pared by 7 bases and J by 5 bases, with 6 bases of the junction left unmatched. The CDR3 has 14 residues. Germline V lookup: CDR1 SGHTA, CDR2 FQGNSA. CDR3 in DNA: TGTGCCAGCACCCCCGGGACAGGGAACAATGAGCAGTTCTTC. Translating gives CASTPGTGNNEQFF.

Points on this clone: At one end, the junction sequence differs from germline, possibly due to a read error. The chain employs TRBV7-7 and TRBJ2-1; 11 nucleotides agree with TRBD2. CDR3 size: 16 residues. CDR1 and CDR2 from the germline V gene are SSHAT and FNYEAQ (reference sequence). The CDR3 sequence is CASSPEGTSGINEQFF. The CDR3 DNA follows: TGTGCTAGCAGCCCTGAGGGGACTAGCGGTATCAATGAGCAGTTCTTC.

The V call is TRBV28, the J call TRBJ1-1; 12 positions match TRBD1. The CDR3 is 16 amino acids. Germline values: CDR1 MDHEN, CDR2 SYDVKM. V gave up 6 bases and J gave up 4 bases; unmatched junction bases: 9. Here the CDR3 DNA reads TGTGCCAGCAGGCTCCGGGACAGGGGGCTCGGCACTGAAGCTTTCTTT. Amino acid sequence: CASRLRDRGLGTEAFF. The complete variable domain, with remaining parts taken from reference TRBV28 and TRBJ1-1, reads DVKVTQSSRYLVKRTGEKVFLECVQDMDHENMFWYRQDPGLGLRLIYFSYDVKMKEKGDIPEGYSVSREKKERFSLILESASTNQTSMYLCASRLRDRGLGTEAFFGQGTRLTVV.

The rearrangement joins TRBV6-2 or TRBV6-3 to TRBJ1-1, with unresolved D. V gave up 0 bases and J gave up 2 bases, with 13 bases separating them. The CDR3 runs to 16 residues. CDR1 is MNHEY and CDR2 is SVGEGT in the germline V gene. CDR3: CASSYSEGRPNTEAFF. The CDR3 DNA follows: TGTGCCAGCAGTTACTCCGAAGGACGCCCAAACACTGAAGCTTTCTTT.

The J gene is TRBJ2-1, the V gene TRBV7-9, with 7 nucleotides matching TRBD1. Germline values: CDR1 SEHNR, CDR2 FQNEAQ (reference sequence). J gave up 0 bases and V 6 bases, and 5 bases lay outside the gene matches. The CDR3 totals 15 residues. CDR3 sequence (DNA): TGTGCCAGCAGTCGGGACAGTGGCTCCTACAATGAGCAGTTCTTC. Translating it yields CASSRDSGSYNEQFF. Full variable domain (missing parts from reference TRBV7-9 and TRBJ2-1): DTGVSQNPRHKITKRGQNVTFRCDPISEHNRLYWYRQTLGQGPEFLTYFQNEAQLEKSRLLSDRFSAERPKGSFSTLEIQRTEQGDSAMYLCASSRDSGSYNEQFFGPGTRLTVL.

The chain is built from TRBV18 and TRBJ1-2, with D maybe TRBD1 (6 bases). The CDR3 sequence is 12 residues long. CDR1 and CDR2 from the germline V gene are KGHSH and LQKENI. Deletions cut 5 bases from V and 4 bases from J, with 8 bases between. In DNA, the CDR3 is TGTGCCAGCTCAGGCAGGGGCTATGGCTACACCTTC. It specifies CASSGRGYGYTF.

The chain combines TRBV14 with TRBJ1-6; TRBD1 matches 9 bases. The germline V gene encodes CDR1 SGHDN and CDR2 FVKESK. This CDR3 comprises 16 residues. Trimming took 1 base from V and 6 from J; bases not matched to a gene: 4. The CDR3 loop is CASSQAHRGLNSPLHF. In DNA, the CDR3 is TGTGCCAGCAGCCAAGCTCACAGGGGGCTTAATTCACCCCTCCACTTT.

The chain carries TRBV18 and TRBJ2-7, with 7 bases aligning to TRBD1. This CDR3 is built from 13 residues. V trimming: 5 bases; J trimming: 2 bases; junction bases outside the gene matches: 3. Germline V lookup: CDR1 KGHSH, CDR2 LQKENI. CDR3 in DNA: TGTGCCAGCTCAGGACAGGCCCCCTACGAGCAGTACTTC. This sequence encodes CASSGQAPYEQYF.

J is TRBJ1-5 and V is TRBV6-5; 9 bases are shared with TRBD1. Germline values: CDR1 MNHEY, CDR2 SVGAGI. V dropped 6 bases and J dropped 2; count of bases not matched to a gene: 5. This CDR3 region has 15 residues. The CDR3 region has the DNA TGTGCCAGCAGCAGGGACAGGGAACGCAATCAGCCCCAGCATTTT. The encoded protein is CASSRDRERNQPQHF.

This chain connects TRBV4-3 to TRBJ2-7; 8 nucleotides match TRBD1. V shed 4 bases and J 2 bases; nucleotides not matched to a gene: 7. This CDR3 is built from 15 residues. Germline-derived CDR1 and CDR2 are LGHNA and YSLEER. The CDR3 nucleotides are TGCGCCAGCAGCCTAGATAGACAGGGGACCTACGAGCAGTACTTC. Translating it yields CASSLDRQGTYEQYF.

This rearrangement joins TRBV12-5 to TRBJ1-2, with TRBD1 matching over 8 bases. J gave up 8 bases and V 1 base, and 9 bases lay outside the gene matches. The CDR3 consists of 15 residues. The germline gives CDR1 LGHNT, CDR2 FRNRAP. The CDR3 spells CASGLARQGSEGYTF. CDR3 nucleotide sequence: TGTGCTAGTGGTTTGGCCAGACAGGGGTCTGAGGGCTACACCTTC.